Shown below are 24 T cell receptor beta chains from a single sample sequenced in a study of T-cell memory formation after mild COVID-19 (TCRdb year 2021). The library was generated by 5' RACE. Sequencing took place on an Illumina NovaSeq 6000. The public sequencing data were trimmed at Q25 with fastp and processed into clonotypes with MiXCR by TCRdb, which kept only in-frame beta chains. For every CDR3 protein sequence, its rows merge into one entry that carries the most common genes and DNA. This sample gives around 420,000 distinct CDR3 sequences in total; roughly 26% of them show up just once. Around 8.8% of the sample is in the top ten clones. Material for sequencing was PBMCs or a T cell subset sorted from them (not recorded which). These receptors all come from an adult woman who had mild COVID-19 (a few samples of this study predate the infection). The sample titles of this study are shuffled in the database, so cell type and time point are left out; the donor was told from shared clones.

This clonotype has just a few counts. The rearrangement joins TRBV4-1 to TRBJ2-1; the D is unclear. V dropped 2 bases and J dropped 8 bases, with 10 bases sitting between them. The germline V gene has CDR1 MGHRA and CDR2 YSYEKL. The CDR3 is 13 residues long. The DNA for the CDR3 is TGCGCCAGCAGCCAATCCTTCCACGATGAGCAGTTCTTC. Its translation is CASSQSFHDEQFF.

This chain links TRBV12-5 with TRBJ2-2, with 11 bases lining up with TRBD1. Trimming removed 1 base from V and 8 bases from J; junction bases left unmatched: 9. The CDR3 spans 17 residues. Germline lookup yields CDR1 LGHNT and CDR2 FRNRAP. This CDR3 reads CASGLGPGQGVYGELFF. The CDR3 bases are TGTGCTAGTGGTTTGGGGCCGGGACAGGGGGTTTATGGGGAGCTGTTTTTT.

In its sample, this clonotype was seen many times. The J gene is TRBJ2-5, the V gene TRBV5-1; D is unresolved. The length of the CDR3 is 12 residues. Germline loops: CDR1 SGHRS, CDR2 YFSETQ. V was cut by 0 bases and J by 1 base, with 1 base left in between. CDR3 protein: CASSLGQETQYF. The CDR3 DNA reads TGCGCCAGCAGCTTGGGCCAAGAGACCCAGTACTTC.

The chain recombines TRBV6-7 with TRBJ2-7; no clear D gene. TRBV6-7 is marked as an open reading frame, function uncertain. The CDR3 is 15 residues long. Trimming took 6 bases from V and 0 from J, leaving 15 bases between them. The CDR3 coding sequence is TGTGCCAGCAGCAAATCGTGGGAACTCTCCTACGAGCAGTACTTC. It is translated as CASSKSWELSYEQYF.

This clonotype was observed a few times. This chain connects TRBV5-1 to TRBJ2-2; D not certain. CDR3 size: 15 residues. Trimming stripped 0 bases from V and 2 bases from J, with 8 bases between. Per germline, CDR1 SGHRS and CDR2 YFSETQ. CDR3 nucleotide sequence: TGCGCCAGCAGCTTGGACCAAACAAACACCGGGGAGCTGTTTTTT. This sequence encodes CASSLDQTNTGELFF.

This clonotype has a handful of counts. Here the CDR3 reads CASSLRQPSGNTIYF. DNA for the CDR3: TGCGCCAGCAGCTTGCGACAGCCCTCTGGAAACACCATATATTTT. The chain couples TRBV5-1 to TRBJ1-3; possibly TRBD1 for D (5 bases). Germline-derived CDR1 and CDR2 are SGHRS and YFSETQ. V dropped 1 base and J dropped 0 bases, with 8 bases sitting between them. The CDR3 covers 15 residues.

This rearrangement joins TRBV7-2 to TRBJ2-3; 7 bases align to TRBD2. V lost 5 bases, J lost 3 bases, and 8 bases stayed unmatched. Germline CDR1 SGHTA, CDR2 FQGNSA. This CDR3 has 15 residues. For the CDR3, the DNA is TGTGCCAGCAGCGCCCGCGGGAGTGGGACAGATACGCAGTATTTT. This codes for CASSARGSGTDTQYF. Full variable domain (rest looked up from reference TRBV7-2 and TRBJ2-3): GAGVSQSPSNKVTEKGKDVELRCDPISGHTALYWYRQSLGQGLEFLIYFQGNSAPDKSGLPSDRFSAERTGGSVSTLTIQRTQQEDSAVYLCASSARGSGTDTQYFGPGTRLTVL.

CDR3 in DNA: TGTGCCAGCAGTCTCGTTGGGGGGCCCCACGAGCAGTACTTC. Protein: CASSLVGGPHEQYF. The chain is built from TRBV6-5 and TRBJ2-7; D is perhaps TRBD1 or TRBD2 (6 bases each). Germline lookup yields CDR1 MNHEY and CDR2 SVGAGI. Between the trimmed V and J ends, which lost 5 bases and 5 bases, there was a span of 16 bases. The CDR3 consists of 14 residues.

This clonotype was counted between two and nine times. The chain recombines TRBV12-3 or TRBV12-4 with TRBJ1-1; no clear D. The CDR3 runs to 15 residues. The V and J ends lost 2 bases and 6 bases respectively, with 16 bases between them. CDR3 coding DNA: TGTGCCAGCAGTTTAACGCTCTCGATAGGACCTGAAGCTTTCTTT. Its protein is CASSLTLSIGPEAFF.

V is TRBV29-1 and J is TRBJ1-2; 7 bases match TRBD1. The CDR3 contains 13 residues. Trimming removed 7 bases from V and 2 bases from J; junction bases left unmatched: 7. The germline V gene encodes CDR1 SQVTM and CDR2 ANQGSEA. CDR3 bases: TGCAGCGCTCTGACAGGGAAGAACTATGGCTACACCTTC. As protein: CSALTGKNYGYTF.

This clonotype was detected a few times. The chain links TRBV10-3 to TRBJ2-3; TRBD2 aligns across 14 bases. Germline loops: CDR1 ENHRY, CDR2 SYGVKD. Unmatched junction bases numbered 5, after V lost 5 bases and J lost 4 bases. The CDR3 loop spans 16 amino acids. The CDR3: CAISFGTSGRADTQYF. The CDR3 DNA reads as TGTGCCATCAGTTTTGGGACTAGCGGGAGAGCAGATACGCAGTATTTT.

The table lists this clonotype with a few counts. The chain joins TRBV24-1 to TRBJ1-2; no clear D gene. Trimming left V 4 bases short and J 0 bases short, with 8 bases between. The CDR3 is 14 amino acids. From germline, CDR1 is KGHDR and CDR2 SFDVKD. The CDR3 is CATSDPGANYGYTF. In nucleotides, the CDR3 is TGTGCCACCAGTGACCCCGGGGCTAACTATGGCTACACCTTC.

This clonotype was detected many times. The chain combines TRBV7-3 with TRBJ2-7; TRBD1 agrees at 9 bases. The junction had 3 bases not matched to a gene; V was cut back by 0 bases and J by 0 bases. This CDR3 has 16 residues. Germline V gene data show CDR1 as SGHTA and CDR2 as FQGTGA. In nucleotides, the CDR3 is TGTGCCAGCAGCTTAACTGGGACAGGGAGCTCCTACGAGCAGTACTTC. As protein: CASSLTGTGSSYEQYF.

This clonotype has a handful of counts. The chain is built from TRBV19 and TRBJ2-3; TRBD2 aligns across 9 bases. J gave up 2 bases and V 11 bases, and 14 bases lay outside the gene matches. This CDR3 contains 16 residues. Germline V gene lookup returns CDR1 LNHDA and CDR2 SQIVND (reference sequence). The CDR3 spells CASKTTRTSVTDTQYF. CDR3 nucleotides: TGTGCCTCCAAGACGACACGGACTAGCGTCACAGATACGCAGTATTTT.

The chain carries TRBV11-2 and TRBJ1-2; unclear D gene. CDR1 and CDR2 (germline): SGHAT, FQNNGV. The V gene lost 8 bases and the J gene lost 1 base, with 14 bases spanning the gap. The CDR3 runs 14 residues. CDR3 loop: CASGLNTFNYGYTF. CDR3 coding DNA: TGTGCCAGCGGCCTGAACACCTTTAACTATGGCTACACCTTC.

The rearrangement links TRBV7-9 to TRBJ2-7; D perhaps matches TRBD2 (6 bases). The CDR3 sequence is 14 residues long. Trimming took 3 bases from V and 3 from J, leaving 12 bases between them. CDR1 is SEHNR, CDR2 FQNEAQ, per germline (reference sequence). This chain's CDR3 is CASSLEGLGYEQYF. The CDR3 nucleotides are TGTGCCAGCAGCTTGGAGGGATTAGGCTACGAGCAGTACTTC.

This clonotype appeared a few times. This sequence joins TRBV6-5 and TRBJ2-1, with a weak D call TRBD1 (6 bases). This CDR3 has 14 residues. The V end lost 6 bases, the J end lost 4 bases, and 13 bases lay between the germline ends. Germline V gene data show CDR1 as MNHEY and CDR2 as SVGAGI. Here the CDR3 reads CASRYTGNYNEQFF. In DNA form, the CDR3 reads TGTGCCAGCAGATATACAGGGAATTACAATGAGCAGTTCTTC.

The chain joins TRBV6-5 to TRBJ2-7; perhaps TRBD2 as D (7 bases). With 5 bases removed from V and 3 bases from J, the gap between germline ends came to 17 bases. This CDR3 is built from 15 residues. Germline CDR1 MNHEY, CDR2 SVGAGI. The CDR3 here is CASSEGGTAFYEQYF. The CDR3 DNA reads TGTGCCAGCAGTGAGGGGGGGACTGCCTTCTACGAGCAGTACTTC.

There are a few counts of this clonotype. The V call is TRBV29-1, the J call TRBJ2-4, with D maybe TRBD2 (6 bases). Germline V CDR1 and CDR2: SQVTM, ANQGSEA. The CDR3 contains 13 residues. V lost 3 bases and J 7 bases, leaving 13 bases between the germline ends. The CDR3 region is CSVDGDGGNIQYF. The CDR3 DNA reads TGCAGCGTTGACGGGGACGGAGGGAACATTCAGTACTTC. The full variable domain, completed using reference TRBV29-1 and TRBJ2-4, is SAVISQKPSRDICQRGTSLTIQCQVDSQVTMMFWYRQQPGQSLTLIATANQGSEATYESGFVIDKFPISRPNLTFSTLTVSNMSPEDSSIYLCSVDGDGGNIQYFGAGTRLSVL.

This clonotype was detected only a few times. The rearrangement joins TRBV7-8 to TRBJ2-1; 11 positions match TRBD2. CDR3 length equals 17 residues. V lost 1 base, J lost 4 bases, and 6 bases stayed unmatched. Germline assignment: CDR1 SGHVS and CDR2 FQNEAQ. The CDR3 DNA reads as TGTGCCAGCAGCTTAGTTTATCTAGCGGGGGGTTACAATGAGCAGTTCTTC. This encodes CASSLVYLAGGYNEQFF.

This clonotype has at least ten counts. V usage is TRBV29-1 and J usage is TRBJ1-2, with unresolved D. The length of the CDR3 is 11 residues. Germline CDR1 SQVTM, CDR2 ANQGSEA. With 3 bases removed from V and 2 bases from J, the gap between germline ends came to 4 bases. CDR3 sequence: CSVEKNYGYTF. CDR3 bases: TGCAGCGTTGAGAAGAACTATGGCTACACCTTC. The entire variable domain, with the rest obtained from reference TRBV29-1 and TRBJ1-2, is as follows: SAVISQKPSRDICQRGTSLTIQCQVDSQVTMMFWYRQQPGQSLTLIATANQGSEATYESGFVIDKFPISRPNLTFSTLTVSNMSPEDSSIYLCSVEKNYGYTFGSGTRLTVV.

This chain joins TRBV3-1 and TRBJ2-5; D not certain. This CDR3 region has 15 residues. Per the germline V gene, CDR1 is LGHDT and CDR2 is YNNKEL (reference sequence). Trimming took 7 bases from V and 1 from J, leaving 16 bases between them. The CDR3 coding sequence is TGTGCCAGCAAGGGATATCGGAACATCCAAGAGACCCAGTACTTC. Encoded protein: CASKGYRNIQETQYF.

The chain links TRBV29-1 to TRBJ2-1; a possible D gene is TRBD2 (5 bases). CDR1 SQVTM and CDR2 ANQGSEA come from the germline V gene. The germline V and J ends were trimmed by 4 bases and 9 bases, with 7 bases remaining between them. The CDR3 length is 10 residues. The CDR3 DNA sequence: TGCAGCGTTGGAGGAGGTGAGCAGTTCTTC. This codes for CSVGGGEQFF.

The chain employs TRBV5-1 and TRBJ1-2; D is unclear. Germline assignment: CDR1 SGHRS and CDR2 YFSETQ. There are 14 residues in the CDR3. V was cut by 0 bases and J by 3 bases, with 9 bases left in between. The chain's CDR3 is CASSLGPGDYGYTF. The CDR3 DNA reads TGCGCCAGCAGCTTGGGCCCCGGGGACTATGGCTACACCTTC.